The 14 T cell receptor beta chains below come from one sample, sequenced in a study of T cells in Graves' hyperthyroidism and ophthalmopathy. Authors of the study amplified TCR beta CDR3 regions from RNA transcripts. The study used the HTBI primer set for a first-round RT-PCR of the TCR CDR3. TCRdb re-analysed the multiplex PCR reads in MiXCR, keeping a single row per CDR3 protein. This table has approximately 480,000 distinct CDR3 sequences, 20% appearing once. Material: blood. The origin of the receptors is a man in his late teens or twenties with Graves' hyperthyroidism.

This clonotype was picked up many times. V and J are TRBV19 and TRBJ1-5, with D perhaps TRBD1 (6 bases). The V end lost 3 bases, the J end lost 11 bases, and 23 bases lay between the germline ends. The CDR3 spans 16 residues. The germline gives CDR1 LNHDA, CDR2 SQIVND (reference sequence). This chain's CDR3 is CASSIPGDRSNGAQHF. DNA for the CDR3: TGTGCCAGTAGTATTCCCGGAGACAGGTCAAATGGGGCCCAGCATTTT.

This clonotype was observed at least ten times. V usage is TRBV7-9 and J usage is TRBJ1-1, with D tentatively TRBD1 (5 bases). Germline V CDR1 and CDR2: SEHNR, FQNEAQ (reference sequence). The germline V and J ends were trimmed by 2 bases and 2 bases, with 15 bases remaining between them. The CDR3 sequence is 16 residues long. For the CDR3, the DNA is TGTGCCAGCAGCTTAAGCCCAGACAGCATCAACACTGAAGCTTTCTTT. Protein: CASSLSPDSINTEAFF.

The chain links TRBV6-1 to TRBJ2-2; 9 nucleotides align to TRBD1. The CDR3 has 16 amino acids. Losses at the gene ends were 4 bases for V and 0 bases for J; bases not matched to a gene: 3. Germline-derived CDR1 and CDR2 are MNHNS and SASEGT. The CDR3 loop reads CASSVRQGANTGELFF. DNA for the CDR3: TGTGCCAGCAGTGTACGACAGGGGGCGAACACCGGGGAGCTGTTTTTT.

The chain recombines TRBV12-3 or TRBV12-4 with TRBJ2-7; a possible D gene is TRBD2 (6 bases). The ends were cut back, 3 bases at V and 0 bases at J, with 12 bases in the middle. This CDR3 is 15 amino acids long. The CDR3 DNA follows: TGTGCCAGCAGTTTTCGGAGGGAGAGCTCCTACGAGCAGTACTTC. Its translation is CASSFRRESSYEQYF.

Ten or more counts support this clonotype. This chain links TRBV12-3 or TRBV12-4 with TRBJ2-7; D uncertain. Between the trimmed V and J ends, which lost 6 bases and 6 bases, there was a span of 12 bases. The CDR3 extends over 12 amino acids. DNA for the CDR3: TGTGCCAGCAGCCAAAGGCTTTCCGAGCAGTACTTC. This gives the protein CASSQRLSEQYF.

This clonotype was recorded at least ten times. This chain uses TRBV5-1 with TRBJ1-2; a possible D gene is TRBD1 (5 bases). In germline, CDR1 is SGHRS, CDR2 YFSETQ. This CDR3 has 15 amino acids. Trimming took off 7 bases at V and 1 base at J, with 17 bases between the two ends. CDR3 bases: TGCGCCAGCGCCGCAGGGATTTTATATAACTATGGCTACACCTTC. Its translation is CASAAGILYNYGYTF.

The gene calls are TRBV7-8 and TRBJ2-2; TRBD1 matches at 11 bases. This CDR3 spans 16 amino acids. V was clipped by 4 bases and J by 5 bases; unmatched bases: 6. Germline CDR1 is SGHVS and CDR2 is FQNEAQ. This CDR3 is CASSSWTGGGTGELFF. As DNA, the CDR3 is TGTGCCAGCAGCTCGTGGACAGGGGGCGGAACCGGGGAGCTGTTTTTT.

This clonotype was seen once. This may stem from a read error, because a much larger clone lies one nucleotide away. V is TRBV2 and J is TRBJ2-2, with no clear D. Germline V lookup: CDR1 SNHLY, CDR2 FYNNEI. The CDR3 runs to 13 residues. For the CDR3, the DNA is TGTGTCAGCAGCCTTTATAACACCGGGGAGCTGTTTTTT. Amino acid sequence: CVSSLYNTGELFF.

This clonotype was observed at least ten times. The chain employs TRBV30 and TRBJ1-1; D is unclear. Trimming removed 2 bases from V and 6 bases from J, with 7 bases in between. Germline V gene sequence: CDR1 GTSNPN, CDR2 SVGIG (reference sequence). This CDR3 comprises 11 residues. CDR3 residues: CAWSRVAEAFF. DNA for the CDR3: TGTGCCTGGAGTAGGGTTGCTGAAGCTTTCTTT.

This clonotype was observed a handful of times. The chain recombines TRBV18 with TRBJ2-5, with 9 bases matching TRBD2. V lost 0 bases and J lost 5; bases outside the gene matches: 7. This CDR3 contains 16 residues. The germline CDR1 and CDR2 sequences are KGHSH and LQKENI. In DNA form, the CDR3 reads TGTGCCAGCTCACCACCCGGCGGGGGGGCCGGTGAGACCCAGTACTTC. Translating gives CASSPPGGGAGETQYF.

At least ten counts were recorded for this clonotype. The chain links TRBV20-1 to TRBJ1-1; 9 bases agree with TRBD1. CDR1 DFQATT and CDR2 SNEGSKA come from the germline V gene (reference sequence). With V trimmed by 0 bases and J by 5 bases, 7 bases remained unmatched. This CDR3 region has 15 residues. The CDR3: CSARDPRGQGTEAFF. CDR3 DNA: TGCAGTGCTAGAGATCCGAGGGGACAGGGAACTGAAGCTTTCTTT.

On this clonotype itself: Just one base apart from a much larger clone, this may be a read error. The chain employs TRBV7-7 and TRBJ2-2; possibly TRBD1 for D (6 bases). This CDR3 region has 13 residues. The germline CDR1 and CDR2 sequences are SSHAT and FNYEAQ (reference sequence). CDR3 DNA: TGTGCTAGCAGTTACAGGGACACCGGGGAGCTGTGTTTT. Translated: CASSYRDTGELCF.

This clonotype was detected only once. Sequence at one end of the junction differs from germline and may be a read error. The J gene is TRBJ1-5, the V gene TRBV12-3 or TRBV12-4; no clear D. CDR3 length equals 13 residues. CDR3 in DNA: TGTGCCAGTAGTTTTAGGGCAGGTCAGCCCCAGCATTTT. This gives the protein CASSFRAGQPQHF.

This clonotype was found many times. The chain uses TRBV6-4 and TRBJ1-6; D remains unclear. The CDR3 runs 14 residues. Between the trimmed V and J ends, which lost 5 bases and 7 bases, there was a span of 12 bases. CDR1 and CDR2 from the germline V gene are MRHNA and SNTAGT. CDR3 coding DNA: TGTGCCAGCAGTCGAGTGGGAAGCAATTCACCCCTCCACTTT. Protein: CASSRVGSNSPLHF.